These 17 T cell receptor beta chains were sequenced from one sample in a study of blood T cell repertoires in COVID-19. Sequencing was performed with immunoSEQ multiplex PCR; in TCRdb, only in-frame clones are kept and a portion is missing. The data show a few hundred thousand clones, around 88% seen once. Material: peripheral blood. The receptors come from a woman between 45 and 60 years old with acute or convalescent COVID-19.

This clone was counted a few times. This chain connects TRBV9 to TRBJ2-2; D gene uncertain. The CDR3 covers 12 residues. Trimming took off 4 bases at V and 4 bases at J, with 5 bases between the two ends. CDR1 and CDR2 from the germline V gene are SGDLS and YYNGEE. CDR3 coding DNA: TGTGCCAGCAGCCCCCGCACCGGGGAGCTGTTTTTT. Residues: CASSPRTGELFF.

This clone came up a few times. The V call is TRBV27, the J call TRBJ1-2; D may be TRBD1 (6 bases). This CDR3 contains 14 residues. Trimming stripped 2 bases from V and 5 bases from J, with 12 bases between. In germline, CDR1 is MNHEY, CDR2 SMNVEV (reference sequence). This chain's CDR3 is CASSLNRAHYGYTF. CDR3 nucleotide sequence: TGTGCCAGCAGTTTAAACAGGGCCCATTATGGCTACACCTTC.

The CDR3, as DNA: TGTGCCAGCACCAAAGGGACAGGGGGCGTAGGGGAGCTGTTTTTT. Translated, it gives CASTKGTGGVGELFF. The rearrangement joins TRBV28 to TRBJ2-2; 12 bases match TRBD1. With 7 bases clipped from V and 8 bases from J, the junction kept 8 bases outside the gene matches. CDR1 and CDR2 from the germline V gene are MDHEN and SYDVKM. The CDR3 totals 15 residues.

CDR3 sequence: CASSPEPGTGARGYEQYV. CDR3 in DNA: TGTGCCAGCAGCCCGGAACCCGGGACAGGGGCGAGAGGCTACGAGCAGTACGTC. The chain uses TRBV11-2 and TRBJ2-7, with 10 bases that match TRBD1. In germline, CDR1 is SGHAT, CDR2 FQNNGV. The CDR3 runs to 18 residues. V gave up 5 bases and J gave up 3 bases; unmatched junction bases: 16.

This chain connects TRBV10-3 to TRBJ1-1; 7 positions match TRBD1. Germline V gene lookup returns CDR1 ENHRY and CDR2 SYGVKD. The length of the CDR3 is 15 residues. V shed 0 bases, J shed 5 bases, and the junction held 6 bases outside the gene matches. CDR3 protein: CAISESKGANTEAFF. Here the CDR3 DNA reads TGTGCCATCAGTGAGTCGAAGGGGGCGAATACTGAAGCTTTCTTT.

The chain recombines TRBV7-3 with TRBJ2-6; TRBD1 aligns across 10 bases. Germline V gene sequence: CDR1 SGHTA, CDR2 FQGTGA. The CDR3 extends over 19 amino acids. With 0 bases clipped from V and 0 bases from J, the junction kept 5 bases outside the gene matches. This CDR3 reads CASSLTGTGEVSGANVLTF. In nucleotides, the CDR3 is TGTGCCAGCAGCTTAACCGGGACAGGGGAAGTCTCTGGGGCCAACGTCCTGACTTTC.

V and J are TRBV5-1 and TRBJ1-4, with D possibly TRBD1 on 6 matching bases. V lost 4 bases to trimming and J lost 4 bases, with 11 bases between them. The CDR3 sequence is 14 residues long. Germline assignment: CDR1 SGHRS and CDR2 YFSETQ. Here the CDR3 reads CASSGTQNNEKLFF. The CDR3 coding sequence is TGCGCCAGCAGCGGGACACAAAATAATGAAAAACTGTTTTTT.

This rearrangement joins TRBV27 to TRBJ1-2, with 10 bases fitting TRBD1. The J segment lost 1 base and the V segment lost 7 bases, leaving 3 bases of the junction unmatched. There are 14 residues in the CDR3. CDR1 is MNHEY, CDR2 SMNVEV, per germline (reference sequence). For the CDR3, the DNA is TGTGCCAGCATGGACAGGGGGGGTAACTATGGCTACACCTTC. As protein: CASMDRGGNYGYTF.

This clone came up once. V and J are TRBV7-9 and TRBJ2-3; TRBD2 matches 8 bases. The ends lost 8 bases at V and 5 bases at J; junction bases unmatched: 9. This CDR3 spans 14 amino acids. Germline CDR1 is SEHNR and CDR2 is FQNEAQ (reference sequence). The chain's CDR3 is CASRPQRGRDTQYF. CDR3 nucleotide sequence: TGTGCCAGCCGGCCACAGCGGGGGAGAGATACGCAGTATTTT.

This chain links TRBV21-1 with TRBJ2-3; the tabulated D call, TRBD2, remains unverified against the DNA. TRBV21-1 is tagged as a pseudogene. The CDR3 spans 15 residues. The CDR3 DNA is TGTGCCAGCAGCAGACGGGGAGCTAGCCCAGATACGCAGTATTTT. Protein product: CASSRRGASPDTQYF.

In DNA, the CDR3 is TGTGCCAGCAGTTTAATTTATGGACAGGAGTATGGCTACACCTTC. It translates to CASSLIYGQEYGYTF. The chain carries TRBV28 and TRBJ1-2; 7 bases align to TRBD1. J was trimmed by 5 bases and V by 2 bases; bases with no gene match: 8. Germline V CDR1 and CDR2: MDHEN, SYDVKM. The CDR3 covers 15 residues.

CDR3 nucleotides: TGTGCCAGCAGGGGCGCAGCCTCTGGAAACACCATATATTTT. This encodes CASRGAASGNTIYF. The chain couples TRBV28 to TRBJ1-3; D not resolved. The germline CDR1 and CDR2 sequences are MDHEN and SYDVKM. The V end was cut by 6 bases, the J end by 0 bases, with 9 bases between. CDR3 length: 14 amino acids.

The chain employs TRBV5-4 and TRBJ1-2; TRBD1 might be the D (5 bases). Germline CDR1 reads SGHNT; CDR2 reads YYREEE (reference sequence). The length of the CDR3 is 15 residues. Trimming removed 4 bases from V and 6 bases from J, with 19 bases in between. The CDR3 spells CASSKQVSLSDGYTF. Written as DNA, the CDR3 is TGTGCCAGCAGCAAACAGGTTTCTCTGTCTGATGGCTACACCTTC.

This chain connects TRBV4-3 to TRBJ2-6; 10 nucleotides match TRBD1. Germline values: CDR1 LGHNA, CDR2 YSLEER. With V trimmed by 6 bases and J by 2 bases, 10 bases remained unmatched. This CDR3 spans 18 amino acids. The CDR3 protein is CASSPAGQGSPGANVLTF. The CDR3 nucleotides are TGCGCCAGCAGTCCGGCGGGACAGGGGTCACCTGGGGCCAACGTCCTGACTTTC.

The rearrangement links TRBV11-3 to TRBJ2-3; 9 positions agree with TRBD1. Germline trimming cut 5 bases from V and 6 bases from J; bases unmatched to any gene: 6. CDR3 length equals 14 residues. Germline V gives CDR1 SGHNT, CDR2 YENEEA. The DNA for the CDR3 is TGTGCCAGCAGCGCACAGGGGGCCGTTGATACGCAGTATTTT. Protein product: CASSAQGAVDTQYF.

With respect to this clone: Other nucleotide sequences from this sample produce the same CDR3. V is TRBV19 and J is TRBJ2-5; weak D call: TRBD1 (5 bases). V lost 5 bases and J 0 bases, leaving 7 bases between the germline ends. This CDR3 spans 13 amino acids. From germline, CDR1 is LNHDA and CDR2 SQIVND (reference sequence). The CDR3 DNA reads TGTGCCAGTAGTCTCAGGGACCAAGAGACCCAGTACTTC. It yields the protein CASSLRDQETQYF.

This chain connects TRBV29-1 to TRBJ2-4; tentative D call: TRBD1 (6 bases). V shed 7 bases and J shed 0 bases, with 13 bases lying between them. Germline assignment: CDR1 SQVTM and CDR2 ANQGSEA. CDR3 length: 14 amino acids. The CDR3 loop reads CSALTGRAKNIQYF. The DNA for the CDR3 is TGCAGCGCCCTGACAGGCCGAGCCAAAAACATTCAGTACTTC. Supplemented by reference TRBV29-1 and TRBJ2-4, the full variable domain reads SAVISQKPSRDICQRGTSLTIQCQVDSQVTMMFWYRQQPGQSLTLIATANQGSEATYESGFVIDKFPISRPNLTFSTLTVSNMSPEDSSIYLCSALTGRAKNIQYFGAGTRLSVL.